The TCR beta chain described here comes from a study of beta chain features in type 1 diabetes. General observations from the study: Patients with Type 1 diabetes showed moderately but significantly shorter TCRB CDR3s in all four CD4+ subsets. There was no resolution here of whether HLA type influences TCRB rearrangement.

This clone came up a few times. The antigen remains unidentified. As every portion of the isolated RNA was reverse transcribed, the sequencing read expressed TCRB transcripts. Only in-frame clones appear in the TCRdb table, and some are missing; sequencing was by immunoSEQ multiplex PCR. The sample lists over 600,000 clones, 9.5% to 15% occurring once. Germline V gene sequence: CDR1 MDHEN, CDR2 SYDVKM. V gave up 5 bases and J gave up 4 bases, with 6 bases separating them. The CDR3 sequence is 11 residues long. The purity of all sorted populations exceeded 98%. The clonotype comes from a man aged 25 to 40 with type 1 diabetes. The rearrangement joins TRBV28 to TRBJ2-7; D is uncertain. Sequencing was done on a sample of naive CD4+ T cells from blood. In DNA, the CDR3 is TGTGCCAGCAGTCCCAGATACGAGCAGTACTTC. Protein product: CASSPRYEQYF.